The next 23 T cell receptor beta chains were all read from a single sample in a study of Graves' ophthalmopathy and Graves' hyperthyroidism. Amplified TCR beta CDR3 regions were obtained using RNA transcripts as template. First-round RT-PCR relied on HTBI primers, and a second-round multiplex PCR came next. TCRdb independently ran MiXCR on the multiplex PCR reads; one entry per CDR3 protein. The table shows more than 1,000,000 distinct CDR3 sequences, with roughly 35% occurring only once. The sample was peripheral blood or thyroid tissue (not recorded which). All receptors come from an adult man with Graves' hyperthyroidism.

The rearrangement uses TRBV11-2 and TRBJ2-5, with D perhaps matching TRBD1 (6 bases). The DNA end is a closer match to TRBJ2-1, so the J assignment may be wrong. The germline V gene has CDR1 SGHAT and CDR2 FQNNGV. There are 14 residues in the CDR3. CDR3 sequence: CASSQGQLQETQFF. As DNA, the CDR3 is TGTGCCAGCAGCCAAGGACAGCTGCAAGAGACCCAGTTCTTC.

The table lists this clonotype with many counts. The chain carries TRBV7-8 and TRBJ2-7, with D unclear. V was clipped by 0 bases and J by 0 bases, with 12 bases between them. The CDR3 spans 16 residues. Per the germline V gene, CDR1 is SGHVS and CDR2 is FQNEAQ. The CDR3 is CASSLAGGGYSYEQYF. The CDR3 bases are TGTGCCAGCAGCTTAGCGGGCGGCGGATACTCCTACGAGCAGTACTTC.

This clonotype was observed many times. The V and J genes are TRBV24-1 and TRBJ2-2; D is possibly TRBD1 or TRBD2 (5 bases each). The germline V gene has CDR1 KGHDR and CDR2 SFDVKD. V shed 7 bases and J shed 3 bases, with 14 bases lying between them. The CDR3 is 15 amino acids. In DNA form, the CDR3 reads TGTGCCACCAGGACCGGGACGGAGGACACCGGGGAGCTGTTTTTT. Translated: CATRTGTEDTGELFF.

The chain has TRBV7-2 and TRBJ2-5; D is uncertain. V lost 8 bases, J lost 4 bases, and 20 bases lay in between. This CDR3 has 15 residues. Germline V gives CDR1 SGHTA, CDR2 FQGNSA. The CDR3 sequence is CASPSALAGRETQYF. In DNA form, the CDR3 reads TGTGCCAGCCCCTCCGCCCTCGCCGGTCGAGAGACCCAGTACTTC.

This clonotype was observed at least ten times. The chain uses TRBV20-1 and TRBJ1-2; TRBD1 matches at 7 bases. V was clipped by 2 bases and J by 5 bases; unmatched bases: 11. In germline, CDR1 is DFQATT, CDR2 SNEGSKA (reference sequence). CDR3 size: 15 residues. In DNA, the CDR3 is TGCAGTGCTAGATCTACAGGGGCAAAATCTTATGGCTACACCTTC. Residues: CSARSTGAKSYGYTF.

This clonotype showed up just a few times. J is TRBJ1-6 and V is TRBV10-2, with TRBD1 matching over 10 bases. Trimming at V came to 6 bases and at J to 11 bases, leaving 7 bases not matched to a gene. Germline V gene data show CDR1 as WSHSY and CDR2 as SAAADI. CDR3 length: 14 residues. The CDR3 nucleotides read TGCGCCAGCAGCCACCCGGGACAGGGGACACCCCTCCACTTT. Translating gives CASSHPGQGTPLHF.

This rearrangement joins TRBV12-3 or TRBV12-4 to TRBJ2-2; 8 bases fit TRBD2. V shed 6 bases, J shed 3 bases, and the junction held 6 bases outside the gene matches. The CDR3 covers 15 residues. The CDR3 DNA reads TGTGCCAGCAGGCCCGGGACTAGGGACACCGGGGAGCTGTTTTTT. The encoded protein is CASRPGTRDTGELFF.

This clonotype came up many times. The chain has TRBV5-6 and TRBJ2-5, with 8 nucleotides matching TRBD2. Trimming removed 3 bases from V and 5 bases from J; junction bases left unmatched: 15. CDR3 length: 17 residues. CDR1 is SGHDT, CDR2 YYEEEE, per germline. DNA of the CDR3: TGTGCCAGCAGCTCCCCAGGATCGCCCAGCGGGAGTGAGACCCAGTACTTC. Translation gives CASSSPGSPSGSETQYF.

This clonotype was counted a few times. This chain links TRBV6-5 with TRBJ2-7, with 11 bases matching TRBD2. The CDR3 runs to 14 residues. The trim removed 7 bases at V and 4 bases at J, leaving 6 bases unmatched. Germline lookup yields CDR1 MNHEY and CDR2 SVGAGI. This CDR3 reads CASNPASGGYEQYF. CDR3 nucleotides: TGTGCCAGCAACCCAGCTAGCGGGGGGTACGAGCAGTACTTC.

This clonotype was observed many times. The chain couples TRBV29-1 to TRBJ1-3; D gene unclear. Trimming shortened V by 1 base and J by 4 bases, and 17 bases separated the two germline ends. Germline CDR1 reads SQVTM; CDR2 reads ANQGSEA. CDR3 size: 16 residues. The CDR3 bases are TGCAGCGTTGAAGGGCGAGGCTTGGCGGGCGGAAACACCATATATTTT. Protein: CSVEGRGLAGGNTIYF.

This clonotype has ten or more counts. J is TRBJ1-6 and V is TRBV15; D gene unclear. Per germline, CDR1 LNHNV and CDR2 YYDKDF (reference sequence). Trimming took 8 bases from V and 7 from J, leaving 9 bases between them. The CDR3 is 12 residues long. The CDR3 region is CATAALNSPLHF. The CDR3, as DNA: TGTGCCACCGCGGCGCTCAATTCACCCCTCCACTTT.

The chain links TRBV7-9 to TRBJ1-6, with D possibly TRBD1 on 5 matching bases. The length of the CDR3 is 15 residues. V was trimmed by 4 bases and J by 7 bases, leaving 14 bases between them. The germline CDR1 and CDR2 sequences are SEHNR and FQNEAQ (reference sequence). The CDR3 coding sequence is TGTGCCAGCAGCTCCTCCGGGGCAGGCAATTCACCCCTCCACTTT. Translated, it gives CASSSSGAGNSPLHF.

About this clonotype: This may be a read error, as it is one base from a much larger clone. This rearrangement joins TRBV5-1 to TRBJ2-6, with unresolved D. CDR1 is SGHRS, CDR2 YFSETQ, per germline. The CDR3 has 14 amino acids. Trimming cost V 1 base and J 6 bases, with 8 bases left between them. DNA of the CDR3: TGCGCCAGCAGCTTGAGTTGGTTGGCCAACGTCCTGACTTTC. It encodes CASSLSWLANVLTF.

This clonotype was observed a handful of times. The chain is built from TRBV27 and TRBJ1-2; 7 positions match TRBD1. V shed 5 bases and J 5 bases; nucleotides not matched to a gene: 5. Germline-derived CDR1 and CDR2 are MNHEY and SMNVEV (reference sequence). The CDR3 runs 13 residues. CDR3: CASSTTGVYGYTF. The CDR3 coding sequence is TGTGCCAGCAGTACCACAGGGGTTTATGGCTACACCTTC.

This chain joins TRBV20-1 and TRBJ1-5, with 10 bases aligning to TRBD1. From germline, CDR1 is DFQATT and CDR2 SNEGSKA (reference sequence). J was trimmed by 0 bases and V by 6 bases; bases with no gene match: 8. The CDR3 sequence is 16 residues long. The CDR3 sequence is CSAPGQGEYSNQPQHF. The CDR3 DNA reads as TGCAGTGCCCCCGGACAGGGGGAATATAGCAATCAGCCCCAGCATTTT.

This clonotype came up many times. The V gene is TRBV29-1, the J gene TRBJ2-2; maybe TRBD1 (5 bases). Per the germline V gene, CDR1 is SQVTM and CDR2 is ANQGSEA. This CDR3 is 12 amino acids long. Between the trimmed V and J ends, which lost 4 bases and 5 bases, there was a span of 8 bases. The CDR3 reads CSVGTSTGELFF. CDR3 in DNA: TGCAGCGTTGGGACATCAACCGGGGAGCTGTTTTTT.

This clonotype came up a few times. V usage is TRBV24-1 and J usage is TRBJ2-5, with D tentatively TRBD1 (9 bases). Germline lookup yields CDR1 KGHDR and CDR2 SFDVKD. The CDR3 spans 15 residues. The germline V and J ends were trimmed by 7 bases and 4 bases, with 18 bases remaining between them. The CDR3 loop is CATSGGGQGRETQYF. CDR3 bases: TGTGCCACCAGCGGGGGGGGACAGGGCAGAGAGACCCAGTACTTC.

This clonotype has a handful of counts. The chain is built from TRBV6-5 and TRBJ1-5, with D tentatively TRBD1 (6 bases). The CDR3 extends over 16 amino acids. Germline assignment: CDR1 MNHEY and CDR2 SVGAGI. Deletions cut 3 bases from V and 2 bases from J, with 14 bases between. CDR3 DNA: TGTGCCAGCAGTTATTCCCCCCCAGGGGGCAATCAGCCCCAGCATTTT. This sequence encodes CASSYSPPGGNQPQHF.

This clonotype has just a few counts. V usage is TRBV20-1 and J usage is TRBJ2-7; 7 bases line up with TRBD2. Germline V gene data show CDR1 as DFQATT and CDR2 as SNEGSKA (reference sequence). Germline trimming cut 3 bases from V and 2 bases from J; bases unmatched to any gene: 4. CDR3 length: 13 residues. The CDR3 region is CSASWGTTYEQYF. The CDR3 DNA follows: TGCAGTGCTAGTTGGGGGACTACCTACGAGCAGTACTTC.

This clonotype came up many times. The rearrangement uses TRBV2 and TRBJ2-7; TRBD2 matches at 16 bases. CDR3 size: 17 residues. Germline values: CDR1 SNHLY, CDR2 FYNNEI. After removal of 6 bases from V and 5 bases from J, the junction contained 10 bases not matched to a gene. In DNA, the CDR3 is TGTGCCAGCAGGGGGCCGGGACTAGCGGGAGGGCCCCACGAGCAGTACTTC. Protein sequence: CASRGPGLAGGPHEQYF.

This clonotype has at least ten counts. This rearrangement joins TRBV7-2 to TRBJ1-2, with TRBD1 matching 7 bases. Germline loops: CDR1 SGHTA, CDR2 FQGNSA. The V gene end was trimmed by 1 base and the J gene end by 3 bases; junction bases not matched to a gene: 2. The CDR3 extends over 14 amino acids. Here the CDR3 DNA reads TGTGCCAGCAGCTTAGTCGACAGGGACTATGGCTACACCTTC. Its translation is CASSLVDRDYGYTF.

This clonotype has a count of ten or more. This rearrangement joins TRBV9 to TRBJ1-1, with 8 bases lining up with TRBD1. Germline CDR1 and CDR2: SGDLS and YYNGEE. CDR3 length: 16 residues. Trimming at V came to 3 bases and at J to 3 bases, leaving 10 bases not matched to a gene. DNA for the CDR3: TGTGCCAGCAGCGCGAGGACAGGGTTGGGAGACACTGAAGCTTTCTTT. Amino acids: CASSARTGLGDTEAFF. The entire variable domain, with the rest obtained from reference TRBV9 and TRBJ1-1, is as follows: DSGVTQTPKHLITATGQRVTLRCSPRSGDLSVYWYQQSLDQGLQFLIQYYNGEERAKGNILERFSAQQFPDLHSELNLSSLELGDSALYFCASSARTGLGDTEAFFGQGTRLTVV.

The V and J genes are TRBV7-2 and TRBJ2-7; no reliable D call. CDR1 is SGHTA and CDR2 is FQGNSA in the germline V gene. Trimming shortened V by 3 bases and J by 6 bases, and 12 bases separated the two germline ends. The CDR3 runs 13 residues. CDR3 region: CASSLGSQTEQYF. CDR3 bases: TGTGCCAGCAGCTTGGGAAGTCAGACCGAGCAGTACTTC.